A single sample gave rise to the 21 T cell receptor beta chains below, sequenced in a study of OX40 agonist ivuxolimab in advanced cancers. The repertoire was sequenced with immunoSEQ multiplex PCR; TCRdb's copy has only in-frame clones and lacks some. The sample shows about 59,000 clones, 91% of them seen only once. Sequenced here: CD4+ or CD8+ T cells sorted from blood, sampled in a trial of the OX40 agonist ivuxolimab. The receptors shown here come from an adult with an advanced solid tumor such as melanoma, head and neck, liver or kidney cancer.

The chain is built from TRBV27 and TRBJ2-1; D remains ambiguous. V dropped 3 bases and J dropped 5 bases, with 8 bases sitting between them. The CDR3 runs 13 residues. Germline CDR1 reads MNHEY; CDR2 reads SMNVEV (reference sequence). The CDR3 DNA reads TGTGCCAGCAGTTTGCTGGAGAACAATGAGCAGTTCTTC. Amino acids: CASSLLENNEQFF.

This rearrangement joins TRBV11-2 to TRBJ2-1, with 8 bases that match TRBD1. The CDR3 spans 14 residues. Germline V CDR1 and CDR2: SGHAT, FQNNGV. V lost 2 bases and J lost 15; bases outside the gene matches: 12. The CDR3 protein is CASSLPGQARGWFF. CDR3 DNA: TGTGCCAGCAGCTTACCGGGACAGGCCCGAGGCTGGTTCTTC.

The genes are TRBV2 and TRBJ1-1; 9 bases are shared with TRBD1. The CDR3 length is 13 residues. CDR1 and CDR2 from the germline V gene are SNHLY and FYNNEI. The ends lost 10 bases at V and 4 bases at J; junction bases unmatched: 7. The CDR3 DNA follows: TGTGCCACCCCGGGACAGGGAGGCACTGAAGCTTTCTTT. Translation gives CATPGQGGTEAFF.

In regard to this clone: This may arise from a read error, as a much more abundant clone is one base away. The sample carries other DNA sequences with the same CDR3. The chain joins TRBV6-6 to TRBJ2-7; D is perhaps TRBD2 (5 bases). The CDR3 loop spans 11 amino acids. In germline, CDR1 is MNHNY, CDR2 SVGAGI (reference sequence). The V gene lost 6 bases and the J gene lost 4 bases, with 7 bases spanning the gap. For the CDR3, the DNA is TGTGCCAGCAGCCGAGGGTACGAGCAGTACTTC. It codes for CASSRGYEQYF.

This sequence joins TRBV5-6 and TRBJ1-1, with a weak D call TRBD1 (5 bases). The CDR3 is made up of 15 amino acids. Trimming removed 0 bases at V and 4 bases at J, with 13 bases between. Looked up from germline, CDR1 is SGHDT and CDR2 is YYEEEE. The CDR3 loop reads CASSLEVEGFTEAFF. CDR3 nucleotide sequence: TGTGCCAGCAGCTTGGAAGTTGAGGGGTTCACTGAAGCTTTCTTT.

The chain couples TRBV7-2 to TRBJ2-2; D ambiguous. Germline-derived CDR1 and CDR2 are SGHTA and FQGNSA. Between the trimmed V and J ends, which lost 1 base and 3 bases, there was a span of 15 bases. This CDR3 contains 17 residues. CDR3 sequence (DNA): TGTGCCAGCAGCTTAGAGCGTCGGCTCCAGGACACCGGGGAGCTGTTTTTT. Amino acid sequence: CASSLERRLQDTGELFF. Filled out from reference TRBV7-2 and TRBJ2-2, the complete variable domain reads GAGVSQSPSNKVTEKGKDVELRCDPISGHTALYWYRQSLGQGLEFLIYFQGNSAPDKSGLPSDRFSAERTGGSVSTLTIQRTQQEDSAVYLCASSLERRLQDTGELFFGEGSRLTVL.

V is TRBV9 and J is TRBJ1-3; TRBD1 might be the D (5 bases). Germline V gene data show CDR1 as SGDLS and CDR2 as YYNGEE. The CDR3 spans 16 residues. The germline V and J ends were trimmed by 0 bases and 0 bases, with 10 bases remaining between them. The CDR3 sequence is CASSVGRGISGNTIYF. DNA of the CDR3: TGTGCCAGCAGCGTAGGACGGGGCATCTCTGGAAACACCATATATTTT.

The chain links TRBV6-6 to TRBJ2-7; possibly TRBD2 for D (5 bases). The V end lost 5 bases, the J end lost 1 base, and 6 bases lay between the germline ends. Germline V CDR1 and CDR2: MNHNY, SVGAGI (reference sequence). The CDR3 runs to 12 residues. CDR3 in DNA: TGTGCCAGCAGTACGGGGTCCTACGAGCAGTACTTC. Translation: CASSTGSYEQYF.

CDR3 sequence reads: CASSLAGTGSSYEQYF. The CDR3 DNA follows: TGTGCCAGCAGCTTGGCCGGGACAGGGAGCTCCTACGAGCAGTACTTC. The chain recombines TRBV11-2 with TRBJ2-7; 9 positions agree with TRBD1. The CDR3 is made up of 16 amino acids. Germline CDR1 is SGHAT and CDR2 is FQNNGV. V lost 3 bases and J lost 0; bases outside the gene matches: 6.

Details on this clone: The sample has other DNA sequences that encode this CDR3 too. The chain combines TRBV6-5 with TRBJ1-2; D is possibly TRBD1 (5 bases). The CDR3 extends over 14 amino acids. The V gene lost 2 bases and the J gene lost 3 bases, with 10 bases spanning the gap. Germline values: CDR1 MNHEY, CDR2 SVGAGI. The CDR3 reads CASSYTGGYYGYTF. As DNA, the CDR3 is TGTGCCAGCAGTTACACGGGGGGGTACTATGGCTACACCTTC.

The chain combines TRBV27 with TRBJ2-7, with D perhaps TRBD1 or TRBD2 (5 bases each). The germline V gene encodes CDR1 MNHEY and CDR2 SMNVEV (reference sequence). CDR3 length equals 14 residues. The V end lost 2 bases, the J end lost 1 base, and 9 bases lay between the germline ends. Here the CDR3 reads CASSLRGVSYEQYF. In DNA, the CDR3 is TGTGCCAGCAGTTTAAGAGGGGTATCCTACGAGCAGTACTTC.

A word on this clone: This same CDR3 is encoded by further DNA sequences in the sample. This chain links TRBV19 with TRBJ2-1; D may be TRBD2 (5 bases). V lost 2 bases, J lost 4 bases, and 12 bases lay in between. The CDR3 runs 15 residues. Germline loops: CDR1 LNHDA, CDR2 SQIVND (reference sequence). The CDR3 region is CASSITGNSYNEQFF. DNA for the CDR3: TGTGCCAGTAGTATAACCGGGAACTCGTACAATGAGCAGTTCTTC.

This chain uses TRBV7-9 with TRBJ2-7, with D unclear. The CDR3 length is 15 residues. The V end lost 0 bases, the J end lost 0 bases, and 9 bases lay between the germline ends. The germline CDR1 and CDR2 sequences are SEHNR and FQNEAQ (reference sequence). The CDR3 protein is CASSLAPESSYEQYF. In nucleotides, the CDR3 is TGTGCCAGCAGCTTAGCACCGGAGAGCTCCTACGAGCAGTACTTC.

This clone has a single count. The genes are TRBV27 and TRBJ2-2; D might be TRBD1 (6 bases). The CDR3 runs 17 residues. In germline, CDR1 is MNHEY, CDR2 SMNVEV (reference sequence). The V end was cut by 0 bases, the J end by 4 bases, with 15 bases between. Here the CDR3 reads CASSLSGARDGTGELFF. The CDR3 DNA is TGTGCCAGCAGTTTATCGGGGGCTAGAGACGGCACCGGGGAGCTGTTTTTT.

The chain combines TRBV6-6 with TRBJ1-5, with TRBD1 as a possible D gene (5 bases). The V gene lost 4 bases and the J gene lost 0 bases, with 13 bases spanning the gap. The CDR3 loop spans 16 amino acids. CDR1 and CDR2 (germline): MNHNY, SVGAGI (reference sequence). The CDR3 DNA is TGTGCCAGCAGTTCTGGGGGTCCCTATAGCAATCAGCCCCAGCATTTT. It yields the protein CASSSGGPYSNQPQHF.

This sequence joins TRBV11-2 and TRBJ2-7; the D is unclear. Germline CDR1 reads SGHAT; CDR2 reads FQNNGV. Trimming removed 1 base from V and 7 bases from J, with 14 bases in between. The CDR3 is made up of 14 amino acids. The DNA of the CDR3 is TGTGCCAGCAGCTTAGCTGGGAACCTCTTTGAGCAGTACTTC. Translation: CASSLAGNLFEQYF.

V gene TRBV27 combines with J gene TRBJ2-7; 11 positions match TRBD2. Unmatched junction bases numbered 23, after V lost 7 bases and J lost 3 bases. This CDR3 region has 20 residues. The germline V gene has CDR1 MNHEY and CDR2 SMNVEV (reference sequence). The CDR3 DNA sequence: TGTGCCAGCAAATCGAGTCGGGGCGGGTTAAAGGGACTAGCGGTCTACGAGCAGTACTTC. It codes for CASKSSRGGLKGLAVYEQYF.

The chain couples TRBV9 to TRBJ2-1; a weak D match, TRBD2 (6 bases). The length of the CDR3 is 14 residues. V lost 3 bases to trimming and J lost 8 bases, with 15 bases between them. CDR1 is SGDLS, CDR2 YYNGEE, per germline. DNA of the CDR3: TGTGCCAGCAGCGCGGAGGGAACTAGCTATGAGCAGTTCTTC. This sequence encodes CASSAEGTSYEQFF.

J is TRBJ2-1 and V is TRBV7-2; 7 positions agree with TRBD2. J lost 10 bases, V lost 3 bases, and 9 bases had no gene match. The CDR3 is made up of 14 amino acids. The germline CDR1 and CDR2 sequences are SGHTA and FQGNSA. The CDR3 region is CASSFRGEAPEQFF. The CDR3 nucleotides read TGTGCCAGCAGCTTCCGGGGGGAGGCCCCCGAGCAGTTCTTC. The whole variable domain, filled in from reference TRBV7-2 and TRBJ2-1, reads GAGVSQSPSNKVTEKGKDVELRCDPISGHTALYWYRQSLGQGLEFLIYFQGNSAPDKSGLPSDRFSAERTGGSVSTLTIQRTQQEDSAVYLCASSFRGEAPEQFFGPGTRLTVL.

The chain recombines TRBV27 with TRBJ1-1; 9 positions agree with TRBD1. The CDR3 covers 20 residues. Germline V lookup: CDR1 MNHEY, CDR2 SMNVEV (reference sequence). The V segment lost 0 bases and the J segment 2 bases; nucleotides outside the gene matches: 16. The CDR3 protein is CASSLSSIIGGTGHNTEAFF. DNA of the CDR3: TGTGCCAGCAGTTTATCAAGTATAATTGGCGGGACAGGGCACAACACTGAAGCTTTCTTT.

The chain is built from TRBV11-3 and TRBJ1-1; no clear D gene. Germline V CDR1 and CDR2: SGHNT, YENEEA. This CDR3 region has 13 residues. V dropped 5 bases and J dropped 1 base, with 8 bases sitting between them. CDR3 bases: TGTGCCAGCAGCCCCGACGGGAACACTGAAGCTTTCTTT. Residues: CASSPDGNTEAFF.